The rows below give T cell receptor beta chains drawn from one sample of a study of CD4 and CD8 cells across lung adenocarcinoma regions. TCRdb re-analysed the PCR reads in MiXCR, keeping a single row per CDR3 protein. The sample lists about 12,000 distinct CDR3 sequences, over 45% occurring once. Source material: CD8+ T cells from the margin of a lung tumor. These receptors all come from a male donor with lung adenocarcinoma. The CD4 and CD8 labels of this study may be unreliable. CDR3s include the opening cysteine and the closing phenylalanine or tryptophan. The D gene is left open where the match is weak. Not every row has a clone size; where given, it reads once, few, many or a size class.

d_call: NA
v_call: TRBV19
clone_size: NA
j_call: TRBJ1-2
cdr3_aa: CASSIWPSNGYTF
cdr3_nt: TGTGCCAGTAGTATTTGGCCGTCCAATGGCTACACCTTC

d_call: NA
v_call: TRBV5-6
clone_size: NA
j_call: TRBJ1-6
cdr3_aa: CASSLASRDSYNSPLHF
cdr3_nt: TGTGCCAGCAGCTTGGCTAGCAGGGACTCCTATAATTCACCCCTCCACTTT

d_call: TRBD2
v_call: TRBV6-2/TRBV6-3
clone_size: many
j_call: TRBJ2-2
cdr3_aa: CASSYTSGRSGELFF
cdr3_nt: TGTGCCAGCAGTTACACTAGCGGGAGGTCCGGGGAGCTGTTTTTT

d_call: TRBD1
v_call: TRBV6-1
clone_size: NA
j_call: TRBJ1-2
cdr3_aa: CASSEQPTGGGYGYTF
cdr3_nt: TGTGCCAGCAGTGAACAACCCACAGGGGGCGGCTATGGCTACACCTTC

d_call: TRBD2
v_call: TRBV27
clone_size: NA
j_call: TRBJ2-7
cdr3_aa: CASSRSGAAYEQYF
cdr3_nt: TGTGCCAGCAGTCGTAGCGGGGCAGCCTACGAGCAGTACTTC

d_call: TRBD1
v_call: TRBV4-1
clone_size: NA
j_call: TRBJ2-3
cdr3_aa: CASSQDIWGQGNTDTQYF
cdr3_nt: TGCGCCAGCAGCCAAGATATATGGGGACAGGGTAACACAGATACGCAGTATTTT

d_call: NA
v_call: TRBV6-1
clone_size: large
j_call: TRBJ2-5
cdr3_aa: CASSEREQETQYF
cdr3_nt: TGTGCCAGCAGTGAACGGGAGCAAGAGACCCAGTACTTC

d_call: TRBD1
v_call: TRBV10-2
clone_size: NA
j_call: TRBJ2-2
cdr3_aa: CASSPRQGRTGELFF
cdr3_nt: TGCGCCAGCAGTCCCCGACAGGGGCGGACCGGGGAGCTGTTTTTT

d_call: NA
v_call: TRBV7-9
clone_size: many
j_call: TRBJ2-5
cdr3_aa: CASSRGGAETQYF
cdr3_nt: TGTGCCAGCAGCCGAGGAGGGGCAGAGACCCAGTACTTC

d_call: TRBD1
v_call: TRBV27
clone_size: few
j_call: TRBJ1-4
cdr3_aa: CASSLNRGQEKLFF
cdr3_nt: TGTGCCAGCAGTTTGAACAGGGGGCAAGAAAAACTGTTTTTT

d_call: NA
v_call: TRBV20-1
clone_size: few
j_call: TRBJ2-3
cdr3_aa: CSADQVRTDTQYF
cdr3_nt: TGCAGTGCCGACCAGGTCCGCACAGATACCCAGTACTTT

d_call: TRBD1
v_call: TRBV6-1
clone_size: few
j_call: TRBJ2-5
cdr3_aa: CASRDLDRGRLGTQYF
cdr3_nt: TGTGCCAGCAGGGACCTCGACAGGGGGCGCTTGGGGACCCAGTACTTC

d_call: NA
v_call: TRBV6-2/TRBV6-3
clone_size: NA
j_call: TRBJ2-5
cdr3_aa: CASSYPSLAPDTQYF
cdr3_nt: TGTGCCAGCAGTTACCCCTCACTAGCCCCAGATACCCAGTACTTC

d_call: TRBD2
v_call: TRBV6-1
clone_size: NA
j_call: TRBJ2-5
cdr3_aa: CASAGSGGGAQETQYF
cdr3_nt: TGTGCCAGCGCGGGGTCGGGGGGAGGAGCCCAAGAGACCCAGTACTTC

d_call: TRBD2
v_call: TRBV6-8
clone_size: NA
j_call: TRBJ2-4
cdr3_aa: CASSYPLAERGENTQYF
cdr3_nt: TGTGCCAGCAGTTACCCACTAGCGGAACGGGGCGAAAATACGCAGTACTTC

d_call: TRBD1
v_call: TRBV7-2
clone_size: NA
j_call: TRBJ2-1
cdr3_aa: CASRKGQDNEQFF
cdr3_nt: TGTGCCAGCAGGAAAGGACAGGACAATGAGCAGTTCTTC

d_call: NA
v_call: TRBV6-1
clone_size: many
j_call: TRBJ2-5
cdr3_aa: CASPRREQYF
cdr3_nt: TGTGCCAGCCCCCGGCGGGAACAGTACTTC

d_call: TRBD1
v_call: TRBV11-2
clone_size: few
j_call: TRBJ2-1
cdr3_aa: CASRDLGDRAGGLDEQFF
cdr3_nt: TGTGCCAGCAGAGACCTGGGTGATCGGGCAGGGGGCCTCGATGAGCAGTTCTTC

d_call: NA
v_call: TRBV20-1
clone_size: NA
j_call: TRBJ2-3
cdr3_aa: CSADQARTDTQYF
cdr3_nt: TGCAGTGCCGACCAGGCCCGCACAGATACGCAGTATTTT

d_call: NA
v_call: TRBV30
clone_size: once
j_call: TRBJ2-3
cdr3_aa: CAWSVRLGTQYF
cdr3_nt: TGTGCCTGGAGTGTACGATTGGGTACGCAGTATTTT

d_call: TRBD1
v_call: TRBV5-1
clone_size: few
j_call: TRBJ2-2
cdr3_aa: CASSLGTGLNTGELFF
cdr3_nt: TGCGCCAGCAGCTTGGGGACAGGGCTTAACACCGGGGAGCTGTTTTTT

d_call: TRBD2
v_call: TRBV4-1
clone_size: NA
j_call: TRBJ2-3
cdr3_aa: CASSQDFGTSGISSTDTQYF
cdr3_nt: TGCGCCAGCAGCCAAGATTTCGGGACTAGCGGGATCTCAAGCACAGATACGCAGTATTTT

d_call: TRBD2
v_call: TRBV4-1
clone_size: NA
j_call: TRBJ2-1
cdr3_aa: CASSQVATSGSFNEQFF
cdr3_nt: TGCGCCAGCAGCCAAGTTGCGACTAGCGGGAGTTTCAATGAGCAGTTCTTC

d_call: TRBD2
v_call: TRBV11-1
clone_size: NA
j_call: TRBJ2-3
cdr3_aa: CASSFDARAGASDTQYF
cdr3_nt: TGTGCCAGCAGCTTCGACGCACGAGCGGGAGCTTCAGATACGCAGTATTTT

d_call: NA
v_call: TRBV6-1
clone_size: NA
j_call: TRBJ2-3
cdr3_aa: CASTLGAWVQTDTQYF
cdr3_nt: TGTGCCAGCACCTTAGGGGCGTGGGTACAAACAGATACGCAGTATTTT

d_call: TRBD2
v_call: TRBV27
clone_size: NA
j_call: TRBJ2-3
cdr3_aa: CASGGVGARDTDTQYF
cdr3_nt: TGTGCCAGCGGGGGGGTCGGTGCCCGTGACACAGATACGCAGTATTTT

d_call: NA
v_call: TRBV7-2
clone_size: many
j_call: TRBJ2-7
cdr3_aa: CASSLEMGGNYEQYF
cdr3_nt: TGTGCCAGCAGCTTAGAGATGGGGGGAAACTACGAGCAGTACTTC

d_call: TRBD2
v_call: TRBV4-3
clone_size: many
j_call: TRBJ2-7
cdr3_aa: CASSQDHLSGRLYEQYF
cdr3_nt: TGCGCCAGCAGCCAAGATCACCTTAGCGGGAGATTATACGAGCAGTACTTC

d_call: NA
v_call: TRBV12-3/TRBV12-4
clone_size: large
j_call: TRBJ2-1
cdr3_aa: CASSLGWNRETQFF
cdr3_nt: TGTGCCAGCAGTTTGGGCTGGAACCGAGAGACCCAGTTCTTC

d_call: TRBD2
v_call: TRBV7-2
clone_size: few
j_call: TRBJ2-5
cdr3_aa: CASSLGGSGSQETQYF
cdr3_nt: TGTGCCAGCAGCTTAGGTGGTAGCGGGTCTCAAGAGACCCAGTACTTC

d_call: NA
v_call: TRBV7-3
clone_size: NA
j_call: TRBJ2-3
cdr3_aa: CASSLGGGRYAETQYF
cdr3_nt: TGTGCCAGCAGCTTAGGAGGAGGGCGTTATGCAGAGACGCAGTATTTT

d_call: NA
v_call: TRBV7-8
clone_size: medium-sized
j_call: TRBJ2-7
cdr3_aa: CASSFRQGSGQGYEQYF
cdr3_nt: TGTGCCAGCAGCTTCAGGCAGGGTAGCGGTCAGGGCTACGAGCAGTACTTC

d_call: TRBD2
v_call: TRBV27
clone_size: few
j_call: TRBJ2-7
cdr3_aa: CASSGAGGSLEQYF
cdr3_nt: TGTGCCAGCTCAGGCGCGGGAGGGAGCTTGGAGCAGTACTTC

d_call: TRBD2
v_call: TRBV12-3/TRBV12-4
clone_size: NA
j_call: TRBJ2-1
cdr3_aa: CASRRTSGMFNEQFF
cdr3_nt: TGTGCCAGCAGACGGACTAGCGGGATGTTCAATGAGCAGTTCTTC

d_call: NA
v_call: TRBV27
clone_size: NA
j_call: TRBJ2-3
cdr3_aa: CASSSTGTYHTDTQYF
cdr3_nt: TGTGCCAGCAGTTCTACCGGGACTTACCACACAGATACGCAGTATTTT

d_call: TRBD1
v_call: TRBV6-5
clone_size: few
j_call: TRBJ1-2
cdr3_aa: CASSYYPGTGDSYTF
cdr3_nt: TGTGCCAGCAGTTACTACCCCGGGACAGGGGATTCCTACACCTTC

d_call: TRBD1
v_call: TRBV6-1
clone_size: NA
j_call: TRBJ2-2
cdr3_aa: CASSPTGVTTGALYF
cdr3_nt: TGTGCCAGCAGTCCGACGGGCGTAACCACAGGGGCGCTGTATTTT

d_call: TRBD2
v_call: TRBV20-1
clone_size: NA
j_call: TRBJ2-3
cdr3_aa: CSAPPSGEGSNTQYF
cdr3_nt: TGCAGTGCTCCTCCTAGCGGTGAAGGCTCAAATACGCAGTATTTT

d_call: TRBD1
v_call: TRBV7-6
clone_size: few
j_call: TRBJ2-7
cdr3_aa: CASSRARDSPYEQYF
cdr3_nt: TGTGCCAGCAGCCGAGCAAGGGACAGTCCCTACGAGCAGTACTTC

d_call: NA
v_call: TRBV27
clone_size: NA
j_call: TRBJ2-7
cdr3_aa: CASSSFSGSKDTQYF
cdr3_nt: TGTGCCAGCAGTTCATTTAGTGGGAGCAAAGATACGCAGTACTTC

d_call: NA
v_call: TRBV27
clone_size: NA
j_call: TRBJ2-5
cdr3_aa: CASSLDSHGRKTQYF
cdr3_nt: TGTGCCAGCAGTTTGGACAGCCACGGCCGGAAGACCCAGTACTTC

d_call: NA
v_call: TRBV10-3
clone_size: NA
j_call: TRBJ2-4
cdr3_aa: CVTVLGAKNTQYF
cdr3_nt: TGTGTCACCGTGCTGGGAGCCAAAAACACGCAGTACTTC

d_call: TRBD1
v_call: TRBV12-3/TRBV12-4
clone_size: many
j_call: TRBJ2-1
cdr3_aa: CASSWGDRESETQFF
cdr3_nt: TGTGCCAGCAGTTGGGGGGACAGGGAGTCTGAGACCCAGTTCTTC

d_call: NA
v_call: TRBV3-1
clone_size: NA
j_call: TRBJ2-5
cdr3_aa: CASSQVKGGTQYF
cdr3_nt: TGTGCCAGCAGCCAAGTTAAGGGGGGGACCCAGTACTTC

d_call: NA
v_call: TRBV10-3
clone_size: medium-sized
j_call: TRBJ2-1
cdr3_aa: CAIRETVSYNEQFF
cdr3_nt: TGTGCCATCAGGGAGACAGTTTCCTACAATGAGCAGTTCTTC

d_call: NA
v_call: TRBV4-1
clone_size: NA
j_call: TRBJ2-2
cdr3_aa: CASSQDRVGELFF
cdr3_nt: TGCGCCAGCAGCCAAGATCGTGTCGGGGAGCTGTTTTTT

d_call: NA
v_call: TRBV6-1
clone_size: many
j_call: TRBJ2-7
cdr3_aa: CASDQGGSEQYF
cdr3_nt: TGTGCCAGCGATCAAGGGGGGTCCGAGCAGTACTTC

d_call: NA
v_call: TRBV7-2
clone_size: many
j_call: TRBJ1-1
cdr3_aa: CASSFTGTNTEAFF
cdr3_nt: TGTGCCAGCAGCTTCACGGGGACCAACACTGAAGCTTTCTTT

d_call: NA
v_call: TRBV6-5
clone_size: NA
j_call: TRBJ2-3
cdr3_aa: CASSYRGAGTGALYF
cdr3_nt: TGTGCCAGCAGTTACCGGGGGGCCGGCACAGGTGCGCTGTATTTT

d_call: NA
v_call: TRBV10-2
clone_size: NA
j_call: TRBJ2-4
cdr3_aa: CAGEHGGLDQNIQYF
cdr3_nt: TGCGCCGGCGAGCACGGGGGCCTAGACCAAAACATTCAGTACTTC

d_call: NA
v_call: TRBV6-8
clone_size: NA
j_call: TRBJ2-7
cdr3_aa: CASSCPLGVRAKDTQYF
cdr3_nt: TGTGCCAGCAGTTGCCCACTGGGGGTGCGAGCCAAAGACACGCAGTACTTC

d_call: NA
v_call: TRBV27
clone_size: many
j_call: TRBJ2-3
cdr3_aa: CASSPTADTQYF
cdr3_nt: TGTGCCAGCAGCCCTACAGCTGATACGCAGTATTTT

d_call: NA
v_call: TRBV6-1
clone_size: NA
j_call: TRBJ2-7
cdr3_aa: CASSEVQGTYYEQYF
cdr3_nt: TGTGCCAGCAGTGAAGTCCAGGGAACCTACTACGAGCAGTACTTC

d_call: NA
v_call: TRBV27
clone_size: NA
j_call: TRBJ2-7
cdr3_aa: CASSPSGTDTQYF
cdr3_nt: TGTGCCAGCAGTCCAAGTGGCACAGATACGCAGTACTTC